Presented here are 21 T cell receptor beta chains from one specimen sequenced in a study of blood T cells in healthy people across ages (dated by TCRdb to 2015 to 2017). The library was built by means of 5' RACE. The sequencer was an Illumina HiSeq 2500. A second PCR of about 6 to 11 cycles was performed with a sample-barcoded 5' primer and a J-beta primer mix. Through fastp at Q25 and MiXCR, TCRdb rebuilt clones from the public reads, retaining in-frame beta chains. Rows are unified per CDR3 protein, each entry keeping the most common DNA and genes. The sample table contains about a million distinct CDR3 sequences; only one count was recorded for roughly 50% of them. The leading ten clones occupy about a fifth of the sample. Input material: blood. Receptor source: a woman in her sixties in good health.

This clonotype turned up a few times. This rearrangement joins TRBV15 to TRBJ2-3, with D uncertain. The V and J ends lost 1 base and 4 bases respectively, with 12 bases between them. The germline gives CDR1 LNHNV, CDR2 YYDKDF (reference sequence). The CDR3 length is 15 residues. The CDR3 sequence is CATSRVQPTADTQYF. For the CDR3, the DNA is TGTGCCACCAGCAGAGTCCAACCTACGGCAGATACGCAGTATTTT.

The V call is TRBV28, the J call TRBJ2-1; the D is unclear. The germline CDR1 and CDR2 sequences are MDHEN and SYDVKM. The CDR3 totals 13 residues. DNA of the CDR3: TGTGGCACTCACAGCTCCCGCTACAATGAGCAGTTCTTC. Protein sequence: CGTHSSRYNEQFF.

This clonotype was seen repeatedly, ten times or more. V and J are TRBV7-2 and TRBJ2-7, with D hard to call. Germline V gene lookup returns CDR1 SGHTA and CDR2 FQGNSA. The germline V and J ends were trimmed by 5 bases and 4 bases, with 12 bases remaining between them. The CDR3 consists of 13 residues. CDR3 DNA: TGTGCCAGCAGCCTAAAGGCCGCGTACGAGCAGTACTTC. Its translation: CASSLKAAYEQYF.

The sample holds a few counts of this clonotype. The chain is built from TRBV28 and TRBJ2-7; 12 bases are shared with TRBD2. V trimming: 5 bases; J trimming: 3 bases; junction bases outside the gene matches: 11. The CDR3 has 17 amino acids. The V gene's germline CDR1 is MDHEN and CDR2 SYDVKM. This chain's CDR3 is CASSAPRLAGEGYEQYF. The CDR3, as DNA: TGTGCCAGCAGTGCCCCCCGACTAGCGGGAGAGGGCTACGAGCAGTACTTC.

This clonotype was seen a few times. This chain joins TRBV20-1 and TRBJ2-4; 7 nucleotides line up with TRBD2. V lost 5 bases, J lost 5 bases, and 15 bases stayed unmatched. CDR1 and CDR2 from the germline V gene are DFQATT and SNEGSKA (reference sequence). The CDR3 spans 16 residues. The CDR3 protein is CSAGEVSHREENIQYF. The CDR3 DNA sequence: TGCAGTGCTGGGGAGGTCTCGCACCGGGAGGAAAACATTCAGTACTTC.

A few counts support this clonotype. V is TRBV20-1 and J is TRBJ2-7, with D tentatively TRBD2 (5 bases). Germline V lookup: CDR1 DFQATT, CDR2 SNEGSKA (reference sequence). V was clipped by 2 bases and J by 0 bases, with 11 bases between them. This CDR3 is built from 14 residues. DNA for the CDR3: TGCAGTGCTAGAACACACGGGAACTCCTACGAGCAGTACTTC. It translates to CSARTHGNSYEQYF.

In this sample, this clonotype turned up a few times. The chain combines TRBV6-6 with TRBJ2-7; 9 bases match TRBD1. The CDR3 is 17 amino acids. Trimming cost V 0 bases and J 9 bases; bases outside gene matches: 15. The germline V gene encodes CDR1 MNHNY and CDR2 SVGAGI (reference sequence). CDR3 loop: CASSYSGGTGRPLGQYF. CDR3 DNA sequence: TGTGCCAGCAGTTACTCGGGCGGGACAGGGAGACCCCTAGGGCAGTACTTC.

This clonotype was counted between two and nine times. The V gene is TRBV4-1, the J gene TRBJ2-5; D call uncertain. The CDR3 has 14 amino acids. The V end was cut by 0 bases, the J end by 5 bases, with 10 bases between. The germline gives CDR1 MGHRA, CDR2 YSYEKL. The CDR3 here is CASSQDRDWETQYF. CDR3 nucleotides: TGCGCCAGCAGCCAAGACCGCGATTGGGAGACCCAGTACTTC.

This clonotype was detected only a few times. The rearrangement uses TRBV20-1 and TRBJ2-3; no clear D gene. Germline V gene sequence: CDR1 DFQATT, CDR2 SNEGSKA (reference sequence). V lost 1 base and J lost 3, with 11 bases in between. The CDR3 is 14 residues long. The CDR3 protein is CSARGTYSTDTQYF. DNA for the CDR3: TGCAGTGCTAGAGGGACCTACAGTACAGATACGCAGTATTTT.

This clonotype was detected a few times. The CDR3 loop reads CASSQSGKNTGELFF. The DNA of the CDR3 is TGTGCCAGCAGCCAAAGCGGGAAGAACACCGGGGAGCTGTTTTTT. The chain uses TRBV7-9 and TRBJ2-2; 7 bases line up with TRBD2. The CDR3 loop spans 15 amino acids. Per germline, CDR1 SEHNR and CDR2 FQNEAQ (reference sequence). V shed 5 bases, J shed 1 base, and the junction held 4 bases outside the gene matches.

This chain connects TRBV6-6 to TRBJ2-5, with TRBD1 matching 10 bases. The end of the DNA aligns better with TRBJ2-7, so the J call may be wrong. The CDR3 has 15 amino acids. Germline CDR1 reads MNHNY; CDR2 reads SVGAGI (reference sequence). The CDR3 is CASKSPGQGRYEQYF. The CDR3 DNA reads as TGTGCCAGCAAGTCTCCGGGACAGGGGCGGTACGAGCAGTACTTC.

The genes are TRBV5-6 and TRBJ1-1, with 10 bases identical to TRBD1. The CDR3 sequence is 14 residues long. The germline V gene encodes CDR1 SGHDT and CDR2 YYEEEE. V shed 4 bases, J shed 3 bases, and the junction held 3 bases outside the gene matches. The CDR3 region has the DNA TGTGCCAGCAGCCGGACAGGGGGGCACACTGAAGCTTTCTTT. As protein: CASSRTGGHTEAFF.

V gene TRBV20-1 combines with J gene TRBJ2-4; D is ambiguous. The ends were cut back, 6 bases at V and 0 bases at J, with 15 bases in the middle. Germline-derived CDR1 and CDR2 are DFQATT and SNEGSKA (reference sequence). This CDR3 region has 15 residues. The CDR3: CSATPVSLAKNIQYF. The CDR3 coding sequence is TGCAGTGCGACCCCGGTGTCCCTAGCCAAAAACATTCAGTACTTC.

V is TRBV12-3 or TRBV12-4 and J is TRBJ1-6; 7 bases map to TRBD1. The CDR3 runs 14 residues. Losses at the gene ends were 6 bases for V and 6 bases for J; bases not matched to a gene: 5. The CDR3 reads CASSHGTVNSPLHF. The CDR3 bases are TGTGCCAGCAGCCACGGGACAGTTAATTCACCCCTCCACTTT.

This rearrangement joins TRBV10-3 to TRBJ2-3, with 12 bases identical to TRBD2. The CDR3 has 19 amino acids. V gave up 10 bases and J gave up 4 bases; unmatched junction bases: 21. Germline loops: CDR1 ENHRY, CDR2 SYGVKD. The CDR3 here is CATNPGLAGGPNRPDTQYF. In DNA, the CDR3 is TGTGCCACAAACCCTGGGCTAGCGGGAGGGCCGAATCGTCCAGATACGCAGTATTTT.

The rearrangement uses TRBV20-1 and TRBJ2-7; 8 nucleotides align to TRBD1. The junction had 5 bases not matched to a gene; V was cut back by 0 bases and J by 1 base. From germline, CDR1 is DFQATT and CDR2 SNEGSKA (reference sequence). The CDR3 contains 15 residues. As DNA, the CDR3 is TGCAGTGCTAGAGATTTTGGGACAGGATCCTACGAGCAGTACTTC. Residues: CSARDFGTGSYEQYF.

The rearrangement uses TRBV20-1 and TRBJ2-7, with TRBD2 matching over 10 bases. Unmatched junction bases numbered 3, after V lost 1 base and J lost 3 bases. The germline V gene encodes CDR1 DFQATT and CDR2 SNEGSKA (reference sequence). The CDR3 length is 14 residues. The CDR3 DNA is TGCAGTGCTAGAGTTACTAGCGGGATCTACGAGCAGTACTTC. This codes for CSARVTSGIYEQYF.

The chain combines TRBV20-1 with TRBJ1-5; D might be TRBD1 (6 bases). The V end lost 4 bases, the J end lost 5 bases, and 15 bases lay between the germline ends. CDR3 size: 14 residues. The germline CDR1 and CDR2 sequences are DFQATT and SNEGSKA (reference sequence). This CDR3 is CSAKLQGTDQPQHF. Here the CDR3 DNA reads TGCAGTGCTAAATTACAGGGTACGGATCAGCCCCAGCATTTT.

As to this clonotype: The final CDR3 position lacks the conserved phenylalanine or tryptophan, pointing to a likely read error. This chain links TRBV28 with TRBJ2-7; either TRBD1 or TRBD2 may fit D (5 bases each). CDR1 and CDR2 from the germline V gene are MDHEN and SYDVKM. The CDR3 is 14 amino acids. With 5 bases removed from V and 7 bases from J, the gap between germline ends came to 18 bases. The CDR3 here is CASSPRGVPREQYL. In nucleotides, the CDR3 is TGTGCCAGCAGTCCCAGAGGGGTCCCTCGAGAGCAGTACTTA.

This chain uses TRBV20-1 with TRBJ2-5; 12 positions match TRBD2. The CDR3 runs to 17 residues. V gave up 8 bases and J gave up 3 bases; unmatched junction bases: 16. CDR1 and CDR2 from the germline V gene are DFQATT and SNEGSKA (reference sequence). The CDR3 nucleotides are TGCAGTACAGCTAGAGTGCTAGCGGGAGGGACAAAAGAGACCCAGTACTTC. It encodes CSTARVLAGGTKETQYF.

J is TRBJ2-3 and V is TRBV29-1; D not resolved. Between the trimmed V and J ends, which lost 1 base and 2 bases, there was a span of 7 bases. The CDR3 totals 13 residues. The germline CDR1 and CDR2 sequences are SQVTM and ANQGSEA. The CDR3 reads CSVEGVDTDTQYF. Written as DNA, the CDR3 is TGCAGCGTTGAAGGGGTGGACACAGATACGCAGTATTTT.